This paragraph covers one TCR beta chain sequence. This entry comes from a study of blood T cells in healthy people across ages. Study-wide context: There was about one barcoded beta molecule captured by template switching per two T cells.

Every sample had a minimum of 6 million PBMCs isolated. Total RNA was extracted at no less than 5 micrograms per sample. With 4 bases removed from V and 4 bases from J, the gap between germline ends came to 10 bases. There are 13 residues in the CDR3. The germline gives CDR1 SNHLY, CDR2 FYNNEI. Primed by a sample-barcoded 5' primer and a J-beta primer mix, a second PCR proceeded for about 7 to 12 cycles. TCRdb re-derived calls from the 5' RACE reads in MiXCR, one entry per CDR3 protein. This sample has 1.5 million to 1.8 million distinct CDR3 sequences, with 40% to 45% found just once. The TCR was taken from a woman aged 18 to 35 in good health. Material: blood. V gene TRBV2 combines with J gene TRBJ1-2, with a tentative D call TRBD1 (6 bases). CDR3 sequence: CASSGGAVYGYTF. CDR3 coding DNA: TGTGCCAGCAGTGGGGGGGCGGTCTATGGCTACACCTTC. The whole variable domain, remainder taken from reference TRBV2 and TRBJ1-2, is EPEVTQTPSHQVTQMGQEVILRCVPISNHLYFYWYRQILGQKVEFLVSFYNNEISEKSEIFDDQFSVERPDGSNFTLKIRSTKLEDSAMYFCASSGGAVYGYTFGSGTRLTVV.